This TCR beta chain appears in the sequencing data of a study of early T cells in non-severe SARS-CoV-2 infection (dated by TCRdb to the early 2020s). Regarding the research as a whole: Because TCR sequencing relied on bulk RNA taken from unsorted whole blood, pairing of alpha and beta chains was not possible. The research as a whole found: VDJdb matching was skewed toward anti-spike CD8 responses, so virus-specific expansions were likely underestimated and private and CD4 specificities were missed.

Inclusive of the bounding cysteine and phenylalanine, the CDR3 is 17 residues long. The read is trimmed to its CDR3 DNA, 51 bases read in frame from base 1. For CDR1 and CDR2, the germline V gene lists MGHRA and YSYEKL. V is pruned by 4 bases and J by 1 base, leaving 8 bases of the junction without a gene match. This clonotype was counted a few times. Its specific antigen is unknown. One base away there is no much larger clone; base qualities are not given. The library was obtained by 5' RACE. Sequencing used a NextSeq 500. In the TCR library protocol, unique molecular identifiers were attached to individual cDNA molecules to correct for PCR bias and sequencing error. Sequencing covered both TCR alpha and beta chains, and within each sample the abundances of alpha and beta sequences were tightly co-correlated. For the original study's pipeline: Decombinator V4 was used to perform V gene, J gene and CDR3 annotation of TCR sequences. Expanded TCRs were defined as changing significantly between any two time points under a Poisson model with p below 0.0001. TCR abundances were normalised to the total number of TCRs sequenced per sample and expressed as counts per million. MAIT TCRs were defined by TRAV1-2 paired with TRAJ12, TRAJ20 or TRAJ33, and iNKT TCRs by TRAV10 paired with TRAJ18. A search of VDJdb, accessed on 1 November 2021, was run for TCRs annotated to CMV, EBV and SARS-CoV-2, with TCRs annotated for multiple antigens excluded. The raw public reads went through TCRdb reprocessing: fastp at Q25, MiXCR clone calling, in-frame beta chains kept. Each entry merges the rows of one CDR3 protein and shows their most common DNA and genes. TCRdb's processing, not the authors' own work, is the source of the V and J calls. The sample profile shows tens of thousands of distinct CDR3 sequences; 15% to 20% of them were found once. The ten biggest clones cover around 4.9% of the sample.

The study was a case-control design nested within a healthcare worker cohort in London, UK, with weekly nasopharyngeal swab PCR tests and blood sampling. Healthcare workers were enrolled in the week of the UK lockdown, from 23 to 31 March 2020, and were followed every week for up to about 16 weeks. The sequence links TRBV4-1 to TRBJ2-5, and 11 bases in between align with TRBD1. The sequencing here drew on whole blood, taken at baseline. This TCR derives from an adult who was a healthcare worker with PCR-confirmed SARS-CoV-2 infection or an uninfected control (not recorded which). The CDR3 region has the sequence CASSRGSGTGGQETQYF. The DNA is TGCGCCAGCAGCCGGGGCTCCGGGACAGGGGGCCAAGAGACCCAGTACTTC.